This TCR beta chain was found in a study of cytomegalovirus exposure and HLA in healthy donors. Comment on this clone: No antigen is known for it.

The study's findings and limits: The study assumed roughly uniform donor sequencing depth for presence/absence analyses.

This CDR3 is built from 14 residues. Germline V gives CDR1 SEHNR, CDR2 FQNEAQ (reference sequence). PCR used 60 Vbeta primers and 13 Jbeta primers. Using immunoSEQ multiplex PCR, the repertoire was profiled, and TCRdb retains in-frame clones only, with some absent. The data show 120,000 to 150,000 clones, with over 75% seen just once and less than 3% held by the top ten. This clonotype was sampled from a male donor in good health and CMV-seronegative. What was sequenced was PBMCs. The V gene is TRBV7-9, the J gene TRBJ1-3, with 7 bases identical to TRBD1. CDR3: CSNDRASSGNTIYF. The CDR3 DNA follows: TGTTCCAATGACAGGGCCTCCTCTGGAAACACCATATATTTT.